This TCR beta chain was sequenced for a study of T cells after yellow fever vaccination. Study summary: The SMART-Seq v4 Ultra Low Input method served to prepare the low-cell-number fractions. Study-wide results and limits: Abundant bulk-population clonotypes could contaminate the FACS-sorted repertoires.

This clonotype was recorded a few times. Its antigen is undetermined. Germline CDR1 SEHNR, CDR2 FQNEAQ (reference sequence). There are 17 residues in the CDR3. Trimming pared 1 base from V and 0 bases from J, leaving 15 bases between. TCR cDNA, made by 5'RACE template switching, carried an added universal primer site and UMIs. Using its own MiXCR run on the 5' RACE reads, TCRdb lists one record per CDR3 protein. This sample yields some 260,000 distinct CDR3 sequences, of which around 4.9% are seen a single time; more than 3% belongs to the top ten. This rearrangement joins TRBV7-9 to TRBJ1-1; no clear D gene. The input for sequencing was CD4+ T cells sorted from PBMCs, taken on the day of the yellow fever booster vaccination. The sequence was obtained from a young man who received the YFV17D yellow fever vaccine. CDR3 nucleotide sequence: TGTGCCAGCAGCTTAGGCCCCCAGGCAGACATGAACACTGAAGCTTTCTTT. Protein sequence: CASSLGPQADMNTEAFF.